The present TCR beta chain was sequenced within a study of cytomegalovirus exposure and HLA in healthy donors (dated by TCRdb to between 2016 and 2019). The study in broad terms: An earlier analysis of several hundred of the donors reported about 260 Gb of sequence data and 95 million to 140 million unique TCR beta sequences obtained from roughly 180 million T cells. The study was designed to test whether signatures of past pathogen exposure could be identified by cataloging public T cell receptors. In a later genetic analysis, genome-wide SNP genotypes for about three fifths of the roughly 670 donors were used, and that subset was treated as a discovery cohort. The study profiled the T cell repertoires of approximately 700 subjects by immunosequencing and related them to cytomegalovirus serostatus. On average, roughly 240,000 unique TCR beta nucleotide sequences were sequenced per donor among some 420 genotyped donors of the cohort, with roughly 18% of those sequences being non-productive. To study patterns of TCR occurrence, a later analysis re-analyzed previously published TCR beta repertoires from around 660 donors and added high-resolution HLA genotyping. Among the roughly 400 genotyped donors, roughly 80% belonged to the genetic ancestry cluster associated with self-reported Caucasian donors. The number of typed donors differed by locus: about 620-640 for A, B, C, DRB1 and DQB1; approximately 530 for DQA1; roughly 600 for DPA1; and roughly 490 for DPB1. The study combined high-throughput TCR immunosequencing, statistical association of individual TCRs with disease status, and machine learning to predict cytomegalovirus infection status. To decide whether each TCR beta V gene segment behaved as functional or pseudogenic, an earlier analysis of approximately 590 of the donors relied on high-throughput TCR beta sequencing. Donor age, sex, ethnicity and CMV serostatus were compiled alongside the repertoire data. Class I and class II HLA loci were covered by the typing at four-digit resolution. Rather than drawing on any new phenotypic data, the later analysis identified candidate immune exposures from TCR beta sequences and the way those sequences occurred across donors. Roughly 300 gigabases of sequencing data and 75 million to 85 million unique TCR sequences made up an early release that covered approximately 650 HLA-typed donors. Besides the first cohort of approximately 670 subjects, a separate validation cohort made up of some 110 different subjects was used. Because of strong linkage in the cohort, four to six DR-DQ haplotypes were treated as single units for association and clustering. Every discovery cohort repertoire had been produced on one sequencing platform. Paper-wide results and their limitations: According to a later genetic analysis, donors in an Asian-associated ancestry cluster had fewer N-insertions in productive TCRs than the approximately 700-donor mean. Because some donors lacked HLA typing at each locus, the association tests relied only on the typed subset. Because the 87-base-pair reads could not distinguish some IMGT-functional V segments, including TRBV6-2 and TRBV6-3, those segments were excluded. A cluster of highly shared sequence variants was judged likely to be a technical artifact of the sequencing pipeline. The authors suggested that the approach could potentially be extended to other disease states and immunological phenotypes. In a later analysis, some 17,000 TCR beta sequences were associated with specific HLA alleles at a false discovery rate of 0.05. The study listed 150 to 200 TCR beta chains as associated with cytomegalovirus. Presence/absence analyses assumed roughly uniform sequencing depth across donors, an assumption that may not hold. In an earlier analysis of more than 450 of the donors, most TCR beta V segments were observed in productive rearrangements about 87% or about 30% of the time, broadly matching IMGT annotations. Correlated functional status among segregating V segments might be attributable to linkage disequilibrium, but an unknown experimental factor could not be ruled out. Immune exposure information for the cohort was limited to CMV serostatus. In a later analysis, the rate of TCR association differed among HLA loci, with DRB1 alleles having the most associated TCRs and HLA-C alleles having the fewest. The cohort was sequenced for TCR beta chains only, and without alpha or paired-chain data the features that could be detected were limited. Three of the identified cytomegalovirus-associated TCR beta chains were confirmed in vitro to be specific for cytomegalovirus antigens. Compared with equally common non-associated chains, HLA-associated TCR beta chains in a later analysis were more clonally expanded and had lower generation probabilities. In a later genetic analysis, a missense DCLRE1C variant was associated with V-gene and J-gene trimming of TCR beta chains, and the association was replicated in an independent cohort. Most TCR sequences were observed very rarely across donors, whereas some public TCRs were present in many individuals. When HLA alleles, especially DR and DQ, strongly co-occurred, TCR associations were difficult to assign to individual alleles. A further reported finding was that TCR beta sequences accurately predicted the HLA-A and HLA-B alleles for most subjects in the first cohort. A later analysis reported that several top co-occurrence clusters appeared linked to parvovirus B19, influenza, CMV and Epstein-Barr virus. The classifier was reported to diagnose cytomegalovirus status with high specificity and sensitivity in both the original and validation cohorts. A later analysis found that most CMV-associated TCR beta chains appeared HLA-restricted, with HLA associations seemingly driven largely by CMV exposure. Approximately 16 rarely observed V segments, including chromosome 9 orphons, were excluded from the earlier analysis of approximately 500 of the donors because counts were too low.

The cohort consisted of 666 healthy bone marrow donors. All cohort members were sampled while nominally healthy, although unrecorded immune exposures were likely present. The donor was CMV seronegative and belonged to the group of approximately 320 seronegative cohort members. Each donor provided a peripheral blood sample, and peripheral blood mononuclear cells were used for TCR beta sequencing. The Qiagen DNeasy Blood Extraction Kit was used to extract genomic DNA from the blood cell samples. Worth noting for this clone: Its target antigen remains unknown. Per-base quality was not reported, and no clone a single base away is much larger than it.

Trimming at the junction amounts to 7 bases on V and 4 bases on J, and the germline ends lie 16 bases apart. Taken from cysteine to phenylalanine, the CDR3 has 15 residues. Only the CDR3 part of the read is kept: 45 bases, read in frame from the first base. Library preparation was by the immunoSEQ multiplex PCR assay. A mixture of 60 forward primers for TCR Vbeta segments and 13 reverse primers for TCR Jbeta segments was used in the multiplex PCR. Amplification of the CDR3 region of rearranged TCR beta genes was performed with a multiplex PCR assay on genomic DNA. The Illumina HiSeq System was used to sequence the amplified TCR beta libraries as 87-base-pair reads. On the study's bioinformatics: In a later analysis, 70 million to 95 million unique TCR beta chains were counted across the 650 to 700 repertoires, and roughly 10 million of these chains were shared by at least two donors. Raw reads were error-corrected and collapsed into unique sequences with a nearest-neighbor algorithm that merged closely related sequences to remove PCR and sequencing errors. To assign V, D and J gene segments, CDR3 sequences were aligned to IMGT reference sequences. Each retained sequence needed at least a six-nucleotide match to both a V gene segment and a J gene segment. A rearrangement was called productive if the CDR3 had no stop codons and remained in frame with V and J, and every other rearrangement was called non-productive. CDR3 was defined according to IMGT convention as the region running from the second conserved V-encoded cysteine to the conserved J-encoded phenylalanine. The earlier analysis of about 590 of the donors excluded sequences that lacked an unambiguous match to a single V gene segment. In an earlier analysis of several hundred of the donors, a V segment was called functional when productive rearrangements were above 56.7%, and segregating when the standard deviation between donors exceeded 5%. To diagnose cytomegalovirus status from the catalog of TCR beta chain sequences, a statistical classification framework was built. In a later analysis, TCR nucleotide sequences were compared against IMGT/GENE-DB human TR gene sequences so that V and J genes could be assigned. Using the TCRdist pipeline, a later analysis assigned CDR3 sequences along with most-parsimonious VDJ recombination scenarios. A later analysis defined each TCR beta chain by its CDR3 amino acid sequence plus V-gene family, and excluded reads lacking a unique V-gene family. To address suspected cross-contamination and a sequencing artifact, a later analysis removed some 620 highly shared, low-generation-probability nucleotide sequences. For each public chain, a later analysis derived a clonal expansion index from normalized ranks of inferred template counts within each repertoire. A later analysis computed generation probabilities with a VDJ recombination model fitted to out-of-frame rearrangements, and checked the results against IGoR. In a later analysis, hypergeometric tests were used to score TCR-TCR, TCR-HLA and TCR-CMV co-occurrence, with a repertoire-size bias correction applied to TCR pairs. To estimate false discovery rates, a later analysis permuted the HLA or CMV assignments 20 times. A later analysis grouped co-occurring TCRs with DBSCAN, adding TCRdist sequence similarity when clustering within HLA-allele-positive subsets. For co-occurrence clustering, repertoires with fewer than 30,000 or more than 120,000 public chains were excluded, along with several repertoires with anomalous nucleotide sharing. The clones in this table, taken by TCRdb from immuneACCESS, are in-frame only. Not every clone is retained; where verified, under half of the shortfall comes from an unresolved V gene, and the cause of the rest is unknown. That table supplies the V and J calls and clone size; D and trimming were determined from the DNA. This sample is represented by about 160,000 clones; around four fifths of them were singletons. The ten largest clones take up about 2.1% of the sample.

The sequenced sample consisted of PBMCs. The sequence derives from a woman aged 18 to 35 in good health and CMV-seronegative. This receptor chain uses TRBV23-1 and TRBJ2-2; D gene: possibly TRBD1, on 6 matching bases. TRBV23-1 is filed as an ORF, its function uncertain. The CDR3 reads CASNHRTGCTGELFF. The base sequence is TGCGCCAGCAACCACAGAACAGGGTGCACCGGGGAGCTGTTTTTT.